The 10 T cell receptor beta chains reported below all come from one sample, sequenced in a study of blood T cell repertoires in COVID-19. Assay: immunoSEQ multiplex PCR; the TCRdb copy retains only in-frame clones and omits some. The data show 200,000 to 250,000 clones, with about 90% seen just once and about 15% held by the top ten. The source material was PBMCs or T cells enriched from blood (not recorded which). These receptors came from a man between 25 and 39 years old who had been exposed to COVID-19.

This clone was seen once. The chain links TRBV6-5 to TRBJ1-4; 9 nucleotides line up with TRBD1. Trimming removed 2 bases from V and 8 bases from J; junction bases left unmatched: 6. This CDR3 region has 15 residues. Germline lookup yields CDR1 MNHEY and CDR2 SVGAGI. The CDR3 region is CASSYTGQGNEKLFF. The CDR3, as DNA: TGTGCCAGCAGTTACACGGGACAGGGAAACGAAAAACTGTTTTTT.

The genes are TRBV12-3 or TRBV12-4 and TRBJ1-1; a possible D gene is TRBD1 (6 bases). The CDR3 is 13 residues long. V dropped 6 bases and J dropped 3 bases, with 11 bases sitting between them. The CDR3 DNA sequence: TGTGCCAGCAGCCAACAGGGCTACACTGAAGCTTTCTTT. Protein product: CASSQQGYTEAFF.

V is TRBV15 and J is TRBJ2-7; D gene unclear. CDR3 size: 14 residues. CDR1 and CDR2 from the germline V gene are LNHNV and YYDKDF (reference sequence). V was cut by 4 bases and J by 5 bases, with 15 bases left in between. CDR3 sequence (DNA): TGTGCCACCAGCACCACCACAGACCCGGACGAGCAGTACTTC. This encodes CATSTTTDPDEQYF.

The V gene is TRBV6-2 or TRBV6-3, the J gene TRBJ1-5, with 9 bases aligning to TRBD1. The V and J ends lost 6 bases and 7 bases, in that order; junction bases with no gene match: 7. CDR1 is MNHEY, CDR2 SVGEGT, per germline. The CDR3 spans 14 residues. In nucleotides, the CDR3 is TGTGCCAGCAGCCAGGGACAGGGCATCCAGCCCCAGCATTTT. This sequence encodes CASSQGQGIQPQHF.

This clone was found once. The chain employs TRBV30 and TRBJ2-1; 9 bases fit TRBD2. V shed 7 bases, J shed 7 bases, and the junction held 8 bases outside the gene matches. CDR1 is GTSNPN, CDR2 SVGIG, per germline (reference sequence). The CDR3 spans 13 residues. Written as DNA, the CDR3 is TGTGCCTTCAGCGGGGGGCCCATAAATGAGCAGTTCTTC. Translating gives CAFSGGPINEQFF.

The chain couples TRBV3-1 (or the pseudogene TRBV3-2) to TRBJ1-2; no firm D call. Deletions cut 3 bases from V and 1 base from J, with 24 bases between. The CDR3 loop spans 19 amino acids. Per germline, CDR1 LGHDT and CDR2 YNNKEL (reference sequence). The CDR3 DNA reads as TGTGCCAGCAGCCACTGGGCCCGTGGAGCGGACGCACGTAACTATGGCTACACCTTC. This sequence encodes CASSHWARGADARNYGYTF.

The chain couples TRBV3-1 (or the pseudogene TRBV3-2) to TRBJ1-6; tentative D call: TRBD1 (6 bases). The V end was cut by 3 bases, the J end by 4 bases, with 7 bases between. The CDR3 has 14 amino acids. Germline V gives CDR1 LGHDT, CDR2 YNNKEL (reference sequence). Here the CDR3 reads CASSQTGYNSPLHF. CDR3 sequence (DNA): TGTGCCAGCAGCCAGACAGGTTATAATTCACCCCTCCACTTT.

The V gene is TRBV18, the J gene TRBJ1-6; TRBD1 might be the D (5 bases). CDR1 KGHSH and CDR2 LQKENI come from the germline V gene. This CDR3 contains 14 residues. The V end lost 3 bases, the J end lost 7 bases, and 10 bases lay between the germline ends. In nucleotides, the CDR3 is TGTGCCAGCTCACCTAGAAACAGGAATTCACCCCTCCACTTT. Its translation: CASSPRNRNSPLHF.

The V and J genes are TRBV6-2 or TRBV6-3 and TRBJ2-1, with D hard to call. The germline V gene has CDR1 MNHEY and CDR2 SVGEGT. V was shortened by 4 bases and J by 3 bases, with 13 bases between the two germline ends. There are 15 residues in the CDR3. The CDR3 here is CASSWALVSYNEQFF. The CDR3 DNA is TGTGCCAGCAGTTGGGCCTTAGTAAGCTACAATGAGCAGTTCTTC.

This sequence joins TRBV9 and TRBJ2-3, with D possibly TRBD2 on 6 matching bases. CDR1 SGDLS and CDR2 YYNGEE come from the germline V gene. Trimming removed 3 bases at V and 0 bases at J, with 14 bases between. CDR3 length: 16 residues. Here the CDR3 DNA reads TGTGCCAGCAGCGCCCGGAGGACTATAAGCACAGATACGCAGTATTTT. Encoded protein: CASSARRTISTDTQYF.